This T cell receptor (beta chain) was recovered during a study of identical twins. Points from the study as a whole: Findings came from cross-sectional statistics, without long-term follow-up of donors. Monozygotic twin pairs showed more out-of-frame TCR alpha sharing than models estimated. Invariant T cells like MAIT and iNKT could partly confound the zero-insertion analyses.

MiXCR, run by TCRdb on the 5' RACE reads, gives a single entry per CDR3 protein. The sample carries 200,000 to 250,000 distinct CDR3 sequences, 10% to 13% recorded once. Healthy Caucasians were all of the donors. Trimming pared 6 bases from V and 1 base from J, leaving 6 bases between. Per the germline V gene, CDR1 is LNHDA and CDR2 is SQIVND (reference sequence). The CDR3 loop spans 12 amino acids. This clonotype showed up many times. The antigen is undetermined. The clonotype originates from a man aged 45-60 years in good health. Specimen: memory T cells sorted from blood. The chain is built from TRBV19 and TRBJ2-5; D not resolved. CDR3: CASSRAQETQYF. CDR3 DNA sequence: TGTGCCAGTAGCCGGGCCCAAGAGACCCAGTACTTC.